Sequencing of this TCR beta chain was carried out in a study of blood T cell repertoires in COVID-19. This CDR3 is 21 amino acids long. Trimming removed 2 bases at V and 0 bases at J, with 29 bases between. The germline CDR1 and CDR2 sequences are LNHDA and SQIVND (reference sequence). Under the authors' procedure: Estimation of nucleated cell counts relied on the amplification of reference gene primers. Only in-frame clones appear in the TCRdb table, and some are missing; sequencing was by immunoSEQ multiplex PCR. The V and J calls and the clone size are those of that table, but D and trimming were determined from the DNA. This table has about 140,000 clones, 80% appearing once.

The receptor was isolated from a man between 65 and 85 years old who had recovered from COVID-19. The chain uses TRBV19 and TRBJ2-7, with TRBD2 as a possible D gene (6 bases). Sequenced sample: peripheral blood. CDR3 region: CASSISPGAAGLTGLSYEQYF. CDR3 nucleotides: TGTGCCAGTAGTATAAGTCCTGGGGCAGCGGGCCTCACCGGGCTCTCCTACGAGCAGTACTTC. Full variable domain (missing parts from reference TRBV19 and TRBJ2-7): DGGITQSPKYLFRKEGQNVTLSCEQNLNHDAMYWYRQDPGQGLRLIYYSQIVNDFQKGDIAEGYSVSREKKESFPLTVTSAQKNPTAFYLCASSISPGAAGLTGLSYEQYFGPGTRLTVT.